This T cell receptor (beta chain) is drawn from a study of cytotoxic CD8 clonotypes in ibrutinib-treated CLL. Study results and caveats: At progression, clonality fell back toward baseline after rising at ibrutinib response.

Profiled with immunoSEQ multiplex PCR; TCRdb holds only in-frame clones, not every one. The sample contains about 300,000 clones, about 61% of which appear only once. This clone was counted a few times. Its antigen is currently unknown. V lost 2 bases and J lost 6, with 11 bases in between. CDR1 is SGHAT and CDR2 is FQNNGV in the germline V gene. There are 15 residues in the CDR3. V gene TRBV11-2 combines with J gene TRBJ1-6, with a weak D call TRBD1 (6 bases). The sequences come from PBMCs, collected after 36 months of ibrutinib treatment. The clonotype was recovered from a human donor with chronic lymphocytic leukemia. The CDR3 protein is CASSLSGAGNSPLHF. CDR3 in DNA: TGTGCCAGCAGCTTATCGGGGGCAGGTAATTCACCCCTCCACTTT.